The source of this T cell receptor (beta chain) is a study of T cell repertoires in cytomegalovirus infection. Study context: Evidence of both CMV infection and a matching HLA type came from public TCR beta signatures.

The CDR3 contains 19 residues. V lost 4 bases to trimming and J lost 1 base; unmatched junction nucleotides: 16. Germline lookup yields CDR1 SEHNR and CDR2 FQNEAQ (reference sequence). This clonotype has a count of ten or more. Its antigen is undetermined. TCRdb called the reads again in MiXCR, with one record for every CDR3 protein. The table shows more than 500,000 distinct CDR3 sequences, with approximately 16% occurring only once. Whole-study findings and limits: Individuals carrying CMV plus the relevant HLA were identified by cumulative frequency of public TCR beta families. HLA-C-restricted CMV clonotypes gave the most frequent clonotype in two of eight donors.

Material: CD8+ T cells from PBMCs. This sequence joins TRBV7-9 and TRBJ1-1, with 9 bases aligning to TRBD1. This TCR was recovered from a human donor in good health (CMV status not recorded). Some clones in this sample may be carry-over from other donors' samples. The CDR3 bases are TGTGCCAGCAGCTCGAATTCCGGGACAGGGCAGGGCCGGAACACTGAAGCTTTCTTT. This sequence encodes CASSSNSGTGQGRNTEAFF.